This passage covers 14 T cell receptor beta chains from one sample sequenced in a study of blood T cell repertoires in COVID-19. Data came from immunoSEQ multiplex PCR; TCRdb stores just in-frame clones and leaves some out. Among about 310,000 clones listed, about nine tenths were seen once. Sequencing was carried out using peripheral blood. The receptor set was obtained from a man in his fifties with active or convalescent COVID-19.

This clone was detected only once. This sequence joins TRBV9 and TRBJ2-2, with D possibly matching TRBD1 (5 bases). V dropped 0 bases and J dropped 6 bases, with 15 bases sitting between them. This CDR3 is built from 16 residues. Germline CDR1 SGDLS, CDR2 YYNGEE. CDR3 loop: CASSVEGQGLAGELFF. The DNA for the CDR3 is TGTGCCAGCAGCGTAGAGGGTCAGGGATTGGCCGGGGAGCTGTTTTTT.

This sequence joins TRBV7-9 and TRBJ2-1; a possible D gene is TRBD1 (5 bases). V was trimmed by 5 bases and J by 2 bases, leaving 16 bases between them. The germline CDR1 and CDR2 sequences are SEHNR and FQNEAQ (reference sequence). The CDR3 runs to 16 residues. The DNA for the CDR3 is TGTGCCAGCAGCCGAATTAGCTCAGGGACCTACAATGAGCAGTTCTTC. Protein sequence: CASSRISSGTYNEQFF.

This clone appeared a few times. This sequence joins TRBV2 and TRBJ1-3, with D uncertain. From germline, CDR1 is SNHLY and CDR2 FYNNEI. This CDR3 has 13 amino acids. V was trimmed by 9 bases and J by 1 base, leaving 10 bases between them. The CDR3 reads CASERESGNTIYF. For the CDR3, the DNA is TGTGCCAGTGAACGGGAATCTGGAAACACCATATATTTT.

V usage is TRBV2 and J usage is TRBJ1-1; 7 bases line up with TRBD1. The CDR3 has 14 residues. The V gene's germline CDR1 is SNHLY and CDR2 FYNNEI. Trimming took 5 bases from V and 7 from J; bases not matched to a gene: 10. CDR3 nucleotides: TGTGCCAGCAGTCTCGGACAGGCCGTCGGTGAAGCTTTCTTT. The encoded protein is CASSLGQAVGEAFF.

CDR3 sequence reads: CASSQDMGLAWSQPQHF. The CDR3 coding sequence is TGCGCCAGCAGCCAAGATATGGGCCTAGCCTGGAGTCAGCCCCAGCATTTT. The chain uses TRBV4-3 and TRBJ1-5; D uncertain. V lost 0 bases and J 6 bases, leaving 18 bases between the germline ends. There are 17 residues in the CDR3. Germline lookup yields CDR1 LGHNA and CDR2 YSLEER.

The chain has TRBV4-3 and TRBJ2-7, with a weak D call TRBD1 (5 bases). This CDR3 spans 15 amino acids. V was trimmed by 1 base and J by 0 bases, leaving 10 bases between them. CDR1 and CDR2 (germline): LGHNA, YSLEER. The CDR3 DNA follows: TGCGCCAGCAGCCAAGGACAGCTCAGCTCCTACGAGCAGTACTTC. It specifies CASSQGQLSSYEQYF.

The chain is built from TRBV27 and TRBJ1-5; no clear D gene. Between the trimmed V and J ends, which lost 5 bases and 4 bases, there was a span of 6 bases. CDR3 length: 12 amino acids. Germline CDR1 is MNHEY and CDR2 is SMNVEV (reference sequence). CDR3 coding DNA: TGTGCCAGCAGTCCCAATAATCAGCCCCAGCATTTT. Translating it yields CASSPNNQPQHF.

The CDR3 here is CASSRPDRAEAFF. The CDR3 DNA is TGTGCCAGCAGCCGACCCGACAGGGCTGAAGCTTTCTTT. This chain joins TRBV7-8 and TRBJ1-1; 7 positions agree with TRBD1. Germline CDR1 SGHVS, CDR2 FQNEAQ. The trim removed 5 bases at V and 6 bases at J, leaving 6 bases unmatched. CDR3 length: 13 amino acids.

The gene calls are TRBV5-1 and TRBJ2-7, with no clear D. The CDR3 has 13 residues. The V and J ends lost 2 bases and 1 base respectively, with 7 bases between them. Germline CDR1 reads SGHRS; CDR2 reads YFSETQ. CDR3 coding DNA: TGCGCCAGCAGCTTTGGCGGATCCTACGAGCAGTACTTC. It specifies CASSFGGSYEQYF.

This sequence joins TRBV19 and TRBJ2-2; D perhaps matches TRBD1 (6 bases). Trimming cost V 3 bases and J 7 bases, with 21 bases left between them. The CDR3 covers 17 residues. Germline values: CDR1 LNHDA, CDR2 SQIVND (reference sequence). In nucleotides, the CDR3 is TGTGCCAGTAGTATGGAGATGACAGGTGTCTCCCACGGGGAGCTGTTTTTT. Translating gives CASSMEMTGVSHGELFF.

V is TRBV6-6 and J is TRBJ1-5, with 7 bases fitting TRBD1. The V segment lost 7 bases and the J segment 2 bases; nucleotides outside the gene matches: 11. Looked up from germline, CDR1 is MNHNY and CDR2 is SVGAGI (reference sequence). The CDR3 contains 16 residues. CDR3 loop: CASTGLRQGRNQPQHF. The CDR3 nucleotides read TGTGCCAGCACTGGGTTGAGACAGGGTCGCAATCAGCCCCAGCATTTT.

This chain links TRBV19 with TRBJ1-4, with 9 bases aligning to TRBD1. Germline CDR1 is LNHDA and CDR2 is SQIVND (reference sequence). This CDR3 region has 14 residues. Germline trimming cut 4 bases from V and 7 bases from J; bases unmatched to any gene: 4. The CDR3 sequence: CASSTGTGSEKLFF. The CDR3 nucleotides are TGTGCCAGTAGTACCGGGACAGGGAGTGAAAAACTGTTTTTT. Variable domain in full (rest from reference TRBV19 and TRBJ1-4): DGGITQSPKYLFRKEGQNVTLSCEQNLNHDAMYWYRQDPGQGLRLIYYSQIVNDFQKGDIAEGYSVSREKKESFPLTVTSAQKNPTAFYLCASSTGTGSEKLFFGSGTQLSVL.

A single count supports this clone. The rearrangement links TRBV30 to TRBJ1-5; D possibly corresponds to TRBD1 (6 bases). The CDR3 runs 13 residues. CDR1 is GTSNPN and CDR2 is SVGIG in the germline V gene (reference sequence). Trimming removed 1 base from V and 7 bases from J, with 11 bases in between. CDR3 sequence: CAWSGQGIQPQHF. The CDR3 coding sequence is TGTGCCTGGAGTGGGCAGGGGATACAGCCCCAGCATTTT.

The chain couples TRBV10-1 to TRBJ2-5; possibly TRBD1 for D (6 bases). V lost 1 base, J lost 3 bases, and 6 bases lay in between. There are 13 residues in the CDR3. The germline CDR1 and CDR2 sequences are WNHNN and SYGVQD (reference sequence). The CDR3 region is CASSEYREETQYF. The CDR3 coding sequence is TGCGCCAGCAGTGAGTACAGGGAAGAGACCCAGTACTTC.